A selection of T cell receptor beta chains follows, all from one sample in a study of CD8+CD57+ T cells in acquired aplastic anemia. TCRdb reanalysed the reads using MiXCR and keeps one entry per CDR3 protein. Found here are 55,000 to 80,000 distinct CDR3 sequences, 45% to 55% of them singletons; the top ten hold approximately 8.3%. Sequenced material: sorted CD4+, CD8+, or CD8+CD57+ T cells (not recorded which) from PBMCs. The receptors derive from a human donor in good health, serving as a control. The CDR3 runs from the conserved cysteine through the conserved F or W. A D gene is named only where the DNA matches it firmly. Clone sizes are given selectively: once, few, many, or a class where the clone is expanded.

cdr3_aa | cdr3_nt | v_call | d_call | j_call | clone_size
CASSEVRGYGYTF | TGTGCCAGCAGTGAAGTCAGGGGCTATGGCTACACCTTC | TRBV6-1 | - | TRBJ1-2 | many
CATSDDGRETQYF | TGTGCCACCAGTGATGATGGACGGGAGACCCAGTACTTC | TRBV24-1 | - | TRBJ2-5 | -
CASSPRTETDTQYF | TGTGCCAGCAGCCCCCGGACGGAGACGGATACGCAGTATTTT | TRBV2 | - | TRBJ2-3 | -
CATSPQDSAYEQYF | TGTGCCACCAGCCCCCAGGACAGTGCCTACGAGCAGTACTTC | TRBV15 | - | TRBJ2-7 | -
CASSPNLDRGKNHEQYF | TGTGCCAGCAGCCCGAATCTTGACAGGGGAAAGAACCACGAGCAGTACTTC | TRBV11-2 | TRBD1 | TRBJ2-7 | many
CSASHGTSGNYEETQYF | TGCAGTGCTAGCCACGGGACTAGCGGGAATTACGAGGAGACCCAGTACTTC | TRBV20-1 | TRBD2 | TRBJ2-5 | -
CSAYPGTGRQYF | TGCAGCGCCTATCCCGGGACAGGGAGGCAGTACTTC | TRBV29-1 | TRBD1 | TRBJ2-7 | -
CASSSSLEAFF | TGTGCCAGCAGCTCCTCCCTTGAAGCTTTCTTT | TRBV7-9 | - | TRBJ1-1 | few
CASTPAGGTEAFF | TGTGCCAGCACCCCAGCAGGGGGCACTGAAGCTTTCTTT | TRBV4-2 | TRBD1 | TRBJ1-1 | -
CASSRLGESYEQYF | TGTGCCAGCAGTCGTTTGGGGGAGTCTTACGAGCAGTACTTC | TRBV6-1 | - | TRBJ2-7 | many
CASSVSSGNTIYF | TGTGCCAGCAGCGTCAGCTCTGGAAACACCATATATTTT | TRBV7-3 | - | TRBJ1-3 | -
CASSLEQGRNEQYF | TGTGCCAGCAGCTTGGAGCAGGGGAGGAACGAGCAGTACTTC | TRBV5-4 | - | TRBJ2-7 | -
CSALPWTAVNTEAFF | TGCAGTGCCCTACCTTGGACAGCCGTTAACACTGAAGCTTTCTTT | TRBV20-1 | - | TRBJ1-1 | once
CASSFRTSGSIGTDTQYF | TGTGCCAGCAGCTTCCGGACTAGCGGGAGCATCGGCACAGATACGCAGTATTTT | TRBV9 | TRBD2 | TRBJ2-3 | -
CASSPGTGELFF | TGCGCCAGCAGCCCCGGCACCGGGGAGCTGTTTTTT | TRBV5-1 | - | TRBJ2-2 | many
CATRTGRTEAFF | TGTGCCACCCGGACAGGGCGGACTGAAGCTTTCTTT | TRBV15 | TRBD1 | TRBJ1-1 | -
CATSDSSGASYNEQFF | TGTGCCACCAGTGATTCTTCGGGAGCCTCCTACAATGAGCAGTTCTTC | TRBV24-1 | - | TRBJ2-1 | once
CSARAKTSAASDEQFF | TGCAGTGCTAGAGCCAAAACTAGCGCAGCTTCGGATGAGCAGTTCTTC | TRBV20-1 | TRBD2 | TRBJ2-1 | many
CASSLEGQGAYEQYF | TGTGCCAGCAGCCTGGAGGGACAGGGAGCCTACGAGCAGTACTTC | TRBV5-8 | TRBD1 | TRBJ2-7 | many
CAWSVAPQETQYF | TGTGCCTGGAGTGTAGCTCCCCAGGAGACCCAGTACTTC | TRBV30 | - | TRBJ2-5 | many
CASSGRDSLYEQYF | TGTGCCAGCAGCGGCCGGGACAGTCTCTACGAGCAGTACTTC | TRBV2 | TRBD1 | TRBJ2-7 | -
CASSPLLEQYF | TGTGCCAGCAGCCCCCTACTCGAGCAGTACTTC | TRBV7-8 | - | TRBJ2-7 | -
CATSDVGRGISSYNEQFF | TGTGCCACCAGTGATGTTGGGCGAGGCATTAGCTCCTACAATGAGCAGTTCTTC | TRBV24-1 | - | TRBJ2-1 | -
CASRESGGVSNQPQHF | TGTGCCAGCAGGGAATCGGGGGGCGTTAGCAATCAGCCCCAGCATTTT | TRBV14 | - | TRBJ1-5 | few
CASSLQQGDGCAF | TGTGCCAGCAGCTTACAACAGGGGGATGGCTGCGCCTTC | TRBV7-9 | TRBD1 | TRBJ1-2 | -
CASSSGQGQETQYF | TGTGCCAGCAGCTCGGGACAGGGTCAAGAGACCCAGTACTTC | TRBV5-4 | TRBD1 | TRBJ2-5 | few
CASSTNSGRSDTQYF | TGTGCCAGCAGCACGAATAGCGGGAGGTCAGATACGCAGTATTTT | TRBV7-8 | TRBD2 | TRBJ2-3 | -
CASSSQRVSSYNEQFF | TGTGCCAGCAGTAGTCAGCGGGTCAGCTCCTACAATGAGCAGTTCTTC | TRBV27 | - | TRBJ2-1 | many
CASSHWSSSGNTIYF | TGTGCCAGCAGCCATTGGAGCAGCTCTGGAAACACCATATATTTT | TRBV7-3 | - | TRBJ1-3 | many
CASSLDQGSTDTQYF | TGTGCCAGCAGCTTGGATCAGGGGAGCACAGATACGCAGTATTTT | TRBV5-4 | - | TRBJ2-3 | many
CAWSVPWLAGYNEQFF | TGTGCCTGGAGTGTACCTTGGCTAGCGGGCTACAATGAGCAGTTCTTC | TRBV30 | TRBD2 | TRBJ2-1 | few
CASSQAGPGLGNYGYTF | TGCGCCAGCAGCCAAGCGGGCCCTGGCCTGGGAAACTATGGCTACACCTTC | TRBV4-1 | - | TRBJ1-2 | many
CITEGQYGYTF | TGCATTACCGAGGGCCAATATGGCTACACCTTC | TRBV29-1 | - | TRBJ1-2 | medium-sized
CATSDRGTGLTYGYTF | TGTGCCACCAGTGACCGGGGGACAGGTTTAACCTATGGCTACACCTTC | TRBV24-1 | TRBD1 | TRBJ1-2 | -
CASSPAGLAAYTDTQYF | TGTGCCAGCAGCCCCGCGGGACTAGCGGCTTACACAGATACGCAGTATTTT | TRBV11-2 | TRBD2 | TRBJ2-3 | many
CASSLSEKGEQYF | TGTGCCAGCAGTTTAAGCGAAAAAGGGGAGCAGTACTTC | TRBV25-1 | - | TRBJ2-7 | -
CASSPMHSNQPQHF | TGTGCCAGTAGCCCCATGCATAGCAATCAGCCCCAGCATTTT | TRBV19 | - | TRBJ1-5 | -
CSATDGDEAFF | TGCAGTGCTACGGACGGGGATGAAGCTTTCTTT | TRBV20-1 | - | TRBJ1-1 | -
CASSQPSGIGEAFF | TGCGCCAGCAGCCAACCCTCAGGGATTGGTGAAGCTTTCTTT | TRBV4-1 | - | TRBJ1-1 | many
CASNGGRRSSYNEQFF | TGTGCCAGCAACGGGGGGCGGCGGAGCTCCTACAATGAGCAGTTCTTC | TRBV2 | - | TRBJ2-1 | many
CACRQTNRGNSPLHF | TGTGCCTGTAGACAGACGAATCGGGGTAATTCACCCCTCCACTTT | TRBV19 | - | TRBJ1-6 | once
CASSEPRRGYEQYF | TGTGCCAGCAGCGAGCCGAGGAGGGGCTACGAGCAGTACTTC | TRBV12-3/TRBV12-4 | - | TRBJ2-7 | -
CARQEYSNQPQHF | TGTGCCAGACAGGAGTATAGCAATCAGCCCCAGCATTTT | TRBV19 | - | TRBJ1-5 | many
CASSSGGVYGYTF | TGTGCCAGCAGCTCGGGGGGCGTCTATGGCTACACCTTC | TRBV5-6 | - | TRBJ1-2 | -
CASRDGQGLRSSYNEQFF | TGTGCCAGCAGAGACGGACAGGGTTTGAGAAGCTCCTACAATGAGCAGTTCTTC | TRBV6-1 | TRBD1 | TRBJ2-1 | many
CASSIGGLNSEQYF | TGTGCCAGTAGTATCGGAGGGCTCAACTCGGAGCAGTACTTC | TRBV19 | - | TRBJ2-7 | -
CSARDPSHGTEDYEQYF | TGCAGTGCTAGAGATCCCTCCCACGGGACAGAAGACTACGAGCAGTACTTC | TRBV20-1 | TRBD1 | TRBJ2-7 | once
CATSDPTAYGYTF | TGCGCCACCAGTGATCCGACAGCGTATGGCTACACCTTC | TRBV24-1 | - | TRBJ1-2 | few
CASSLVWETNTEAFF | TGCGCCAGCAGCTTGGTCTGGGAAACGAACACTGAAGCTTTCTTT | TRBV5-1 | - | TRBJ1-1 | many
CASSPGQMSTDTQYF | TGTGCCAGCAGTCCGGGACAGATGAGCACAGATACGCAGTATTTT | TRBV28 | TRBD1 | TRBJ2-3 | many
CAIKPDGDYGYTF | TGTGCCATCAAACCGGACGGAGACTATGGCTACACCTTC | TRBV10-3 | - | TRBJ1-2 | -
CASSTPGPIHGYTF | TGTGCCAGCAGCACTCCGGGACCCATCCATGGCTACACCTTC | TRBV7-9 | - | TRBJ1-2 | many
CAISDPGLGASNEQFF | TGTGCCATCAGTGACCCGGGACTGGGGGCCAGCAATGAGCAGTTCTTC | TRBV10-3 | - | TRBJ2-1 | few
CASSLTSGLTYNEQFF | TGTGCCAGCAGCTTGACTAGCGGGTTAACCTACAATGAGCAGTTCTTC | TRBV5-6 | TRBD2 | TRBJ2-1 | few
CASSLTGPGEAFF | TGTGCCAGCAGCTTGACAGGGCCAGGAGAAGCTTTCTTT | TRBV7-6 | TRBD1 | TRBJ1-1 | -
CASTMDSANTEAFF | TGTGCCAGCACGATGGACAGTGCGAACACTGAAGCTTTCTTT | TRBV7-9 | - | TRBJ1-1 | -
CSARDPAAFHYGYTF | TGCAGTGCTAGAGATCCGGCAGCCTTCCACTATGGCTACACCTTC | TRBV20-1 | - | TRBJ1-2 | -
CASSFDSLNYGYTF | TGCGCCAGCAGCTTCGACAGCCTTAACTATGGCTACACCTTC | TRBV5-1 | - | TRBJ1-2 | -
CSANWLAGPYEQYF | TGCAGTGCTAATTGGCTAGCGGGACCCTACGAGCAGTACTTC | TRBV20-1 | TRBD2 | TRBJ2-7 | -